This T cell receptor beta chain was obtained from a study of Ad26.COV2.S vaccination and SARS-CoV-2 variants. Overall study: The authors gave Ad26.COV2.S intramuscularly, either once or twice 56 days apart. Whole-study findings and limits: Non-spike TCR breadth showed similarity between vaccine and placebo recipients.

Data came from immunoSEQ multiplex PCR; TCRdb stores just in-frame clones and leaves some out. The table records about 480,000 clones, approximately 90% of them present only once. Treatment indicated: around 19 received Ad26.COV2.S at low or high dose, single or two shots; about 5 received placebo; per-sample allocation not given. The investigators took samples on day 63 after the first vaccine or placebo injection. Regarding this clone: The antigen is not known.

Germline V gene lookup returns CDR1 SEHNR and CDR2 FQNEAQ (reference sequence). This CDR3 has 12 amino acids. V dropped 8 bases and J dropped 2 bases, with 8 bases sitting between them. Sequences were derived from peripheral blood, sampled in a trial of Ad26.COV2.S vaccine versus placebo. The sequence was collected from a person aged 18-60 years who received the Ad26.COV2.S COVID-19 vaccine or a placebo. This rearrangement joins TRBV7-9 to TRBJ2-3; no definite D call. In nucleotides, the CDR3 is TGTGCCAGCCAGTACATCACAGATACGCAGTATTTT. It codes for CASQYITDTQYF. Full variable domain (outside the CDR3, taken from reference TRBV7-9 and TRBJ2-3): DTGVSQNPRHKITKRGQNVTFRCDPISEHNRLYWYRQTLGQGPEFLTYFQNEAQLEKSRLLSDRFSAERPKGSFSTLEIQRTEQGDSAMYLCASQYITDTQYFGPGTRLTVL.